This TCR beta chain was sequenced during a study of T cells after yellow fever vaccination. CDR3 length: 13 residues. The ends were cut back, 5 bases at V and 9 bases at J, with 18 bases in the middle. From germline, CDR1 is DFQATT and CDR2 SNEGSKA (reference sequence). Via MiXCR, TCRdb re-called the 5' RACE reads, giving one row per CDR3 protein. The sample holds hundreds of thousands of distinct CDR3 sequences, around 12% seen once. This clonotype was sampled from a young man who received the YFV17D yellow fever vaccine. The rearrangement links TRBV20-1 to TRBJ2-3; tentatively, D is TRBD2 (5 bases). The sample here was CD4+ T cells sorted from PBMCs, taken 15 days after the yellow fever booster vaccination. The CDR3 protein is CSAVRYGTRTQYF. CDR3 sequence (DNA): TGCAGTGCTGTTAGATACGGTACTAGGACGCAGTATTTT.